A single sample is the source of the 30 T cell receptor beta chains below, sequenced in a study of CD8+ T cells in alopecia areata. Regarding treatment: oral pan-JAK inhibitor, 5-10 mg twice daily. Extraction of RNA preceded its reverse transcription into cDNA, which served as the sequencing template. Sequencing used immunoSEQ multiplex PCR; TCRdb keeps in-frame clones, though not all of them. This table has approximately 220,000 clones, more than 30% appearing once. The sample here was CD4+ T cells sorted from blood, taken at approximately week 34, from a patient treated with tofacitinib. The receptors come from a human donor with alopecia areata.

This clone was observed a few times. The identical CDR3 is also encoded by other nucleotide sequences in the sample. V gene TRBV2 combines with J gene TRBJ2-3; no definite D call. From germline, CDR1 is SNHLY and CDR2 FYNNEI. The CDR3 covers 11 residues. The V end lost 5 bases, the J end lost 3 bases, and 3 bases lay between the germline ends. CDR3 DNA sequence: TGTGCCAGCAGTAGGACAGATACGCAGTATTTT. Protein sequence: CASSRTDTQYF.

The genes are TRBV10-3 and TRBJ2-7; D is perhaps TRBD1 (9 bases). Trimming took off 2 bases at V and 4 bases at J, with 18 bases between the two ends. The CDR3 spans 16 residues. CDR1 is ENHRY and CDR2 is SYGVKD in the germline V gene. CDR3 DNA: TGTGCCATCAGTGAGCGCGCGGGGGGACAGGGTTACGAGCAGTACTTC. Amino acids: CAISERAGGQGYEQYF.

There are a few counts of this clone. The genes are TRBV27 and TRBJ2-6, with D possibly being TRBD2 (6 bases). V lost 2 bases and J lost 2, with 10 bases in between. Germline V gives CDR1 MNHEY, CDR2 SMNVEV (reference sequence). The CDR3 length is 16 residues. The CDR3 is CASSLMGTPGANVLTF. CDR3 nucleotides: TGTGCCAGCAGTTTAATGGGGACTCCTGGGGCCAACGTCCTGACTTTC.

This chain joins TRBV25-1 and TRBJ2-7; 11 positions agree with TRBD2. The CDR3 covers 14 residues. With 3 bases clipped from V and 6 bases from J, the junction kept 4 bases outside the gene matches. CDR1 is MGHDK, CDR2 SYGVNS, per germline. The CDR3 region is CASSDPGTSGEQYF. CDR3 DNA: TGTGCCAGCAGTGACCCCGGGACTAGCGGCGAGCAGTACTTC.

This clone was seen a few times. This chain links TRBV5-1 with TRBJ1-2; maybe TRBD1 (5 bases). V was cut by 0 bases and J by 0 bases, with 12 bases left in between. The CDR3 is made up of 16 amino acids. Germline V gives CDR1 SGHRS, CDR2 YFSETQ. CDR3 protein: CASSLEGPRTNYGYTF. The CDR3 DNA sequence: TGCGCCAGCAGCTTGGAGGGGCCAAGAACTAACTATGGCTACACCTTC.

This clone was seen a handful of times. The CDR3 reads CASNTHWNTEAFF. CDR3 DNA: TGTGCCAGCAACACTCATTGGAACACTGAAGCTTTCTTT. The chain uses TRBV2 and TRBJ1-1; D not certain. The CDR3 has 13 amino acids. The V end was cut by 7 bases, the J end by 1 base, with 10 bases between. Germline-derived CDR1 and CDR2 are SNHLY and FYNNEI.

The chain is built from TRBV4-1 and TRBJ2-2, with 10 bases lining up with TRBD2. This CDR3 region has 16 residues. Germline CDR1 reads MGHRA; CDR2 reads YSYEKL. Trimming took 4 bases from V and 1 from J; bases not matched to a gene: 3. The CDR3 nucleotides read TGCGCCAGCAGCCGCACTAGCGGGGTGAACACCGGGGAGCTGTTTTTT. Protein sequence: CASSRTSGVNTGELFF.

The V call is TRBV29-1, the J call TRBJ2-5; 9 bases align to TRBD1. The ends lost 7 bases at V and 2 bases at J; junction bases unmatched: 5. CDR3 length equals 13 residues. Germline V gene sequence: CDR1 SQVTM, CDR2 ANQGSEA. CDR3 DNA: TGCAGCGCCCACAGGGGGCTTCAAGAGACCCAGTACTTC. This encodes CSAHRGLQETQYF.

There are a few counts of this clone. The V call is TRBV28, the J call TRBJ1-6, with D unresolved. Germline V gene sequence: CDR1 MDHEN, CDR2 SYDVKM. The CDR3 is 15 residues long. V was pared by 5 bases and J by 6 bases, with 14 bases between. The CDR3 is CASSIPGRGNSPLHF. The CDR3 nucleotides are TGTGCCAGCAGTATACCGGGCCGAGGTAATTCACCCCTCCACTTT.

V is TRBV7-9 and J is TRBJ1-2; D is unclear. V shed 1 base and J shed 5 bases, with 11 bases lying between them. This CDR3 comprises 14 residues. The germline V gene encodes CDR1 SEHNR and CDR2 FQNEAQ (reference sequence). The CDR3 sequence: CASSLGLPPYGYTF. CDR3 DNA: TGTGCCAGCAGCTTAGGCCTCCCGCCTTATGGCTACACCTTC.

The table lists this clone with a few counts. V usage is TRBV15 and J usage is TRBJ1-1, with D possibly matching TRBD1 (6 bases). Trimming shortened V by 4 bases and J by 0 bases, and 9 bases separated the two germline ends. Germline CDR1 reads LNHNV; CDR2 reads YYDKDF (reference sequence). The CDR3 length is 14 residues. CDR3 amino acids: CATSTGQMNTEAFF. The CDR3 DNA follows: TGTGCCACCAGCACCGGACAGATGAACACTGAAGCTTTCTTT.

For this clone: Other DNA sequences within the sample encode an identical CDR3. The chain uses TRBV18 and TRBJ2-7; D is undetermined. This CDR3 region has 12 residues. V lost 1 base to trimming and J lost 1 base, with 2 bases between them. Germline CDR1 KGHSH, CDR2 LQKENI. CDR3 sequence (DNA): TGTGCCAGCTCACCACAGTCCTACGAGCAGTACTTC. Its protein product is CASSPQSYEQYF.

Comment on this clone: Other DNA sequences of this sample code for an identical CDR3. This chain connects TRBV7-9 to TRBJ2-6, with D perhaps TRBD1 (5 bases). Trimming left V 1 base short and J 0 bases short, with 10 bases between. This CDR3 contains 17 residues. Germline loops: CDR1 SEHNR, CDR2 FQNEAQ (reference sequence). The CDR3 is CASSLGGASSGANVLTF. The CDR3 bases are TGTGCCAGCAGCTTAGGGGGCGCGAGCTCTGGGGCCAACGTCCTGACTTTC.

The chain combines TRBV29-1 with TRBJ2-2; D may be TRBD1 (5 bases). This CDR3 has 14 residues. The germline gives CDR1 SQVTM, CDR2 ANQGSEA. The V and J ends lost 6 bases and 3 bases respectively, with 14 bases between them. The CDR3 region is CSVRLLRDTGELFF. In nucleotides, the CDR3 is TGCAGCGTCCGCCTCCTCAGGGACACCGGGGAGCTGTTTTTT.

The count of this clone is one. CDR3 protein: CASSPGTSGNLPYEQYF. CDR3 nucleotide sequence: TGTGCCAGCAGCCCCGGGACTAGCGGGAATTTGCCCTACGAGCAGTACTTC. The chain links TRBV4-2 to TRBJ2-7; 13 bases are a match to TRBD2. The V segment lost 4 bases and the J segment 2 bases; nucleotides outside the gene matches: 8. The CDR3 is made up of 17 amino acids. Germline V gene data show CDR1 as LGHNA and CDR2 as YNFKEQ.

DNA of the CDR3: TGCGCCAGCAGCCAAGAAAGCGGGGGAGGGACCGGGGAGCTGTTTTTT. It codes for CASSQESGGGTGELFF. V usage is TRBV4-1 and J usage is TRBJ2-2; 8 bases align to TRBD2. With V trimmed by 0 bases and J by 5 bases, 5 bases remained unmatched. Per germline, CDR1 MGHRA and CDR2 YSYEKL. This CDR3 region has 16 residues.

In its sample, this clone was seen a few times. The chain employs TRBV30 and TRBJ2-3, with D possibly TRBD2 on 6 matching bases. This CDR3 region has 12 residues. The germline V and J ends were trimmed by 2 bases and 4 bases, with 7 bases remaining between them. CDR1 is GTSNPN, CDR2 SVGIG, per germline (reference sequence). As DNA, the CDR3 is TGTGCCTGGAGTCCTAGCGCAGATACGCAGTATTTT. This sequence encodes CAWSPSADTQYF.

J is TRBJ2-7 and V is TRBV23-1; D possibly corresponds to TRBD2 (6 bases). TRBV23-1 is assigned to the ORF class and has an uncertain function. CDR3 length: 16 amino acids. Trimming stripped 2 bases from V and 2 bases from J, with 16 bases between. CDR3 region: CASSQKREEAAYEQYF. CDR3 bases: TGCGCCAGCAGTCAAAAAAGGGAGGAGGCCGCCTACGAGCAGTACTTC.

The chain couples TRBV4-2 to TRBJ2-3, with TRBD2 matching over 10 bases. V lost 4 bases and J lost 6; bases outside the gene matches: 4. The CDR3 has 14 amino acids. Germline V gene lookup returns CDR1 LGHNA and CDR2 YNFKEQ. The CDR3 loop is CASSPSGGHDTQYF. The CDR3 DNA reads TGTGCCAGCAGCCCTAGCGGGGGCCACGATACGCAGTATTTT.

As for this clone: The germline gene is not matched at one end of the junction; a read error may be the cause. The chain joins TRBV10-1 to TRBJ1-6, with D unclear. The germline CDR1 and CDR2 sequences are WNHNN and SYGVQD (reference sequence). The CDR3 sequence is 12 residues long. In DNA form, the CDR3 reads TGCGCCAGCAATGAGGGCAATTCACCCCTCCACTTT. Amino acid sequence: CASNEGNSPLHF.

Concerning this clone: This sample also contains other DNA sequences that code for the same CDR3. CDR3 sequence: CASSYRGSYEQYF. For the CDR3, the DNA is TGTGCCAGCAGTTACAGGGGTAGTTACGAGCAGTACTTC. The chain couples TRBV6-6 to TRBJ2-7; possible D gene TRBD1, 5 bases. This CDR3 region has 13 residues. V was cut by 2 bases and J by 4 bases, with 9 bases left in between. Germline assignment: CDR1 MNHNY and CDR2 SVGAGI (reference sequence).

This clone was recorded once. This rearrangement joins TRBV4-1 to TRBJ2-6; possible D gene TRBD1, 5 bases. Between the trimmed V and J ends, which lost 10 bases and 4 bases, there was a span of 17 bases. From germline, CDR1 is MGHRA and CDR2 YSYEKL. The length of the CDR3 is 15 residues. The CDR3: CATSPRGIGANVLTF. CDR3 DNA sequence: TGCGCCACCTCTCCAAGGGGCATAGGGGCCAACGTCCTGACTTTC.

This clone turned up a few times. The rearrangement links TRBV9 to TRBJ1-1; possible D gene TRBD1, 6 bases. Trimming removed 4 bases from V and 0 bases from J, with 13 bases in between. The CDR3 consists of 15 residues. Germline CDR1 reads SGDLS; CDR2 reads YYNGEE. CDR3 DNA sequence: TGTGCCAGCAGCCCCATGGGGGCTCTGAACACTGAAGCTTTCTTT. Amino acid sequence: CASSPMGALNTEAFF.

The V gene is TRBV6-5, the J gene TRBJ2-7; possible D gene TRBD1, 5 bases. This CDR3 is built from 14 residues. Germline CDR1 MNHEY, CDR2 SVGAGI. V lost 2 bases, J lost 2 bases, and 10 bases lay in between. This CDR3 is CASSYRRVAYEQYF. CDR3 in DNA: TGTGCCAGCAGTTACCGCAGGGTGGCCTACGAGCAGTACTTC.

The rearrangement links TRBV10-3 to TRBJ2-3; D remains ambiguous. V was clipped by 0 bases and J by 13 bases, with 14 bases between them. Germline CDR1 is ENHRY and CDR2 is SYGVKD. CDR3 length equals 13 residues. The CDR3 nucleotides are TGTGCCATCAGTGAGTCAGAATTCTCCCTTAAGTATTTT. This codes for CAISESEFSLKYF.

This sequence joins TRBV7-2 and TRBJ2-1; 9 bases align to TRBD2. Germline V gene sequence: CDR1 SGHTA, CDR2 FQGNSA. V trimming: 5 bases; J trimming: 6 bases; junction bases outside the gene matches: 11. The CDR3 totals 16 residues. The CDR3 sequence is CASSLARSGRTNEQFF. The CDR3 nucleotides read TGTGCCAGCAGCCTCGCCCGTAGCGGGAGAACCAATGAGCAGTTCTTC.

The chain is built from TRBV6-1 and TRBJ2-2, with D unresolved. The germline V and J ends were trimmed by 0 bases and 8 bases, with 7 bases remaining between them. Per germline, CDR1 MNHNS and CDR2 SASEGT. CDR3 length: 13 amino acids. The CDR3: CASSEALRGELFF. The CDR3 region has the DNA TGTGCCAGCAGTGAAGCGCTCAGGGGGGAGCTGTTTTTT.

This clone was detected only a few times. The chain is built from TRBV29-1 and TRBJ1-3; D may be TRBD1 (6 bases). The length of the CDR3 is 14 residues. V was trimmed by 6 bases and J by 0 bases, leaving 12 bases between them. Germline CDR1 is SQVTM and CDR2 is ANQGSEA. The CDR3 nucleotides are TGCAGCGTCGCAACAGGGAGCTCTGGAAACACCATATATTTT. Its protein is CSVATGSSGNTIYF.

V usage is TRBV30 and J usage is TRBJ1-2; D gene unclear. With 3 bases removed from V and 4 bases from J, the gap between germline ends came to 12 bases. The CDR3 covers 13 residues. CDR1 and CDR2 from the germline V gene are GTSNPN and SVGIG (reference sequence). CDR3 bases: TGTGCCTGGAGCCCGGGGAGTCTCTATGGCTACACCTTC. This sequence encodes CAWSPGSLYGYTF.

Notes on this clone: A junction end diverges from the germline sequence, so it may reflect a read error. The chain uses TRBV30 and TRBJ2-2; maybe TRBD2 (6 bases). This CDR3 comprises 16 residues. Germline values: CDR1 GTSNPN, CDR2 SVGIG (reference sequence). CDR3 region: CASNGGSGTNTGELFF. The CDR3 region has the DNA TGTGCCTCGAACGGAGGGTCAGGGACGAATACCGGGGAGCTGTTTTTT.